A single sample is the source of the 31 T cell receptor beta chains below, sequenced in a study of blood T cell repertoires in COVID-19. Using immunoSEQ multiplex PCR, the repertoire was profiled, and TCRdb retains in-frame clones only, with some absent. Of over 45,000 clones listed, roughly 87% are singletons. Sequencing input: peripheral blood. The receptors were gathered from a man between 45 and 60 years old with active COVID-19.

This clone occurred once. The chain employs TRBV4-1 and TRBJ1-1; 7 bases are shared with TRBD1. V dropped 1 base and J dropped 0; count of bases not matched to a gene: 5. CDR3 length equals 16 residues. Germline CDR1 and CDR2: MGHRA and YSYEKL. The CDR3 region has the DNA TGCGCCAGCAGCCAAGGACAGGGCCTCATGAACACTGAAGCTTTCTTT. This translates into CASSQGQGLMNTEAFF.

This clone was recorded once. The rearrangement uses TRBV4-2 and TRBJ1-5, with D maybe TRBD1 (6 bases). Germline V gene data show CDR1 as LGHNA and CDR2 as YNFKEQ. V was pared by 4 bases and J by 2 bases, with 9 bases between. This CDR3 contains 14 residues. The CDR3 DNA follows: TGTGCCAGCAGCCCGTCAGGGGGCAATCAGCCCCAGCATTTT. This translates into CASSPSGGNQPQHF.

V usage is TRBV19 and J usage is TRBJ2-7, with 8 bases that match TRBD1. Germline lookup yields CDR1 LNHDA and CDR2 SQIVND (reference sequence). The CDR3 loop spans 13 amino acids. The ends lost 6 bases at V and 2 bases at J; junction bases unmatched: 3. CDR3 loop: CASRKTGAYEQYF. The CDR3 nucleotides are TGTGCCAGTAGAAAGACAGGGGCCTACGAGCAGTACTTC.

This clone was counted a single time. The chain recombines TRBV7-9 with TRBJ2-5; D is uncertain. Trimming took off 2 bases at V and 5 bases at J, with 9 bases between the two ends. The CDR3 sequence is 13 residues long. The germline gives CDR1 SEHNR, CDR2 FQNEAQ (reference sequence). DNA of the CDR3: TGTGCCAGCAGCTTACGACATTTGGAGACCCAGTACTTC. It encodes CASSLRHLETQYF.

The V call is TRBV15, the J call TRBJ1-2, with unresolved D. The germline V gene encodes CDR1 LNHNV and CDR2 YYDKDF (reference sequence). The CDR3 is 16 residues long. Trimming removed 5 bases at V and 1 base at J, with 17 bases between. DNA for the CDR3: TGTGCCACCAGCCCTATCTCGGCCGGGAGTAACTATGGCTACACCTTC. Its protein is CATSPISAGSNYGYTF.

The DNA of the CDR3 is TGTGCCAGCAGCTCGGCCGGGGTGGGGAACACCATATATTTT. This codes for CASSSAGVGNTIYF. The chain uses TRBV13 and TRBJ1-3; no reliable D call. The CDR3 is made up of 14 amino acids. CDR1 PRHDT and CDR2 FYEKMQ come from the germline V gene (reference sequence). V lost 4 bases and J lost 7, with 14 bases in between.

The V call is TRBV5-1, the J call TRBJ2-2; 9 nucleotides agree with TRBD2. The CDR3 loop spans 19 amino acids. From germline, CDR1 is SGHRS and CDR2 YFSETQ. The V and J ends lost 0 bases and 8 bases, in that order; junction bases with no gene match: 17. The CDR3 region is CASSLEVTSGRSTPGELFF. For the CDR3, the DNA is TGCGCCAGCAGCTTGGAGGTGACTAGCGGCAGATCTACCCCGGGGGAGCTGTTTTTT.

V is TRBV27 and J is TRBJ2-4, with a weak D call TRBD1 (6 bases). V lost 3 bases to trimming and J lost 8 bases, with 11 bases between them. CDR1 is MNHEY and CDR2 is SMNVEV in the germline V gene (reference sequence). CDR3 length equals 13 residues. The CDR3 is CASSFPDSDIQYF. The CDR3 DNA reads as TGTGCCAGCAGTTTTCCGGACAGTGACATTCAGTACTTC.

V gene TRBV27 combines with J gene TRBJ1-6; TRBD1 matches at 9 bases. V was clipped by 6 bases and J by 6 bases; unmatched bases: 9. The CDR3 runs 16 residues. Germline V lookup: CDR1 MNHEY, CDR2 SMNVEV (reference sequence). DNA for the CDR3: TGTGCCAGCAGCCCACAGGGGGCGCTTAGTAATTCACCCCTCCACTTT. This gives the protein CASSPQGALSNSPLHF.

This rearrangement joins TRBV5-4 to TRBJ2-1; 12 nucleotides agree with TRBD2. Germline loops: CDR1 SGHNT, CDR2 YYREEE (reference sequence). Trimming at V came to 4 bases and at J to 9 bases, leaving 8 bases not matched to a gene. The CDR3 spans 15 residues. The CDR3: CASSRWTSGVGEQFF. For the CDR3, the DNA is TGTGCCAGCAGCCGATGGACTAGCGGGGTGGGTGAGCAGTTCTTC.

The rearrangement links TRBV9 to TRBJ2-6; D may be TRBD1 (5 bases). The CDR3 runs 16 residues. Trimming pared 0 bases from V and 2 bases from J, leaving 9 bases between. Germline V lookup: CDR1 SGDLS, CDR2 YYNGEE. CDR3 loop: CASSVGATAGANVLTF. CDR3 coding DNA: TGTGCCAGCAGCGTAGGAGCGACAGCTGGGGCCAACGTCCTGACTTTC.

This clone occurred once. The chain uses TRBV4-1 and TRBJ2-2; D is undetermined. The CDR3 runs to 16 residues. Germline CDR1 reads MGHRA; CDR2 reads YSYEKL. Deletions cut 0 bases from V and 4 bases from J, with 12 bases between. The CDR3 sequence: CASSQDTALGTGELFF. CDR3 nucleotides: TGCGCCAGCAGCCAAGATACCGCCCTAGGCACCGGGGAGCTGTTTTTT.

The V gene is TRBV6-5, the J gene TRBJ1-5; TRBD1 might be the D (6 bases). Trimming shortened V by 9 bases and J by 5 bases, and 14 bases separated the two germline ends. The germline gives CDR1 MNHEY, CDR2 SVGAGI. The CDR3 totals 13 residues. The chain's CDR3 is CARVQQGYQPQHF. The CDR3 nucleotides are TGTGCCAGGGTTCAACAGGGATATCAGCCCCAGCATTTT.

The genes are TRBV27 and TRBJ2-2, with D maybe TRBD2 (5 bases). V lost 6 bases to trimming and J lost 0 bases, with 20 bases between them. Germline CDR1 MNHEY, CDR2 SMNVEV (reference sequence). The CDR3 covers 18 residues. CDR3 protein: CASRPPYTGSTNTGELFF. DNA for the CDR3: TGTGCCAGCAGACCTCCTTACACGGGAAGCACGAACACCGGGGAGCTGTTTTTT.

CDR3: CASSLALDRARNGYTF. The CDR3 DNA follows: TGTGCCAGCAGCTTAGCTTTGGACAGGGCCCGGAATGGCTACACCTTC. This chain uses TRBV7-9 with TRBJ1-2, with 8 bases matching TRBD1. Germline trimming cut 0 bases from V and 6 bases from J; bases unmatched to any gene: 9. CDR1 is SEHNR and CDR2 is FQNEAQ in the germline V gene (reference sequence). The CDR3 contains 16 residues.

V is TRBV19 and J is TRBJ2-7; the D gene is possibly TRBD2 (6 bases). V was shortened by 9 bases and J by 0 bases, with 12 bases between the two germline ends. The CDR3 totals 13 residues. Per the germline V gene, CDR1 is LNHDA and CDR2 is SQIVND (reference sequence). The DNA for the CDR3 is TGTGCCAGCGGGGACTCAAGCTCCTACGAGCAGTACTTC. As protein: CASGDSSSYEQYF.

This chain joins TRBV6-5 and TRBJ2-5; 8 bases match TRBD1. Looked up from germline, CDR1 is MNHEY and CDR2 is SVGAGI. The J segment lost 2 bases and the V segment lost 8 bases, leaving 10 bases of the junction unmatched. The CDR3 extends over 15 amino acids. In DNA form, the CDR3 reads TGTGCCAGCGGCTGGACAGGGAGAGGGCAAGAGACCCAGTACTTC. Protein: CASGWTGRGQETQYF.

V is TRBV2 and J is TRBJ2-1; tentatively, D is TRBD2 (7 bases). The CDR3 spans 12 residues. The germline V and J ends were trimmed by 4 bases and 10 bases, with 11 bases remaining between them. Looked up from germline, CDR1 is SNHLY and CDR2 is FYNNEI. The CDR3 nucleotides are TGTGCCAGCAGTGGAGGGGGGGAGGAGCAGTTCTTC. Amino acid sequence: CASSGGGEEQFF. The full variable domain, with the rest looked up from reference TRBV2 and TRBJ2-1, is EPEVTQTPSHQVTQMGQEVILRCVPISNHLYFYWYRQILGQKVEFLVSFYNNEISEKSEIFDDQFSVERPDGSNFTLKIRSTKLEDSAMYFCASSGGGEEQFFGPGTRLTVL.

V is TRBV29-1 and J is TRBJ1-1, with a weak D call TRBD1 (6 bases). CDR3 size: 16 residues. V lost 4 bases and J lost 1, with 19 bases in between. Germline-derived CDR1 and CDR2 are SQVTM and ANQGSEA. The CDR3 DNA reads as TGCAGCGTTGTGGGCGTCTGGGGGCGCGAGAACACTGAAGCTTTCTTT. This encodes CSVVGVWGRENTEAFF.

The gene calls are TRBV4-3 and TRBJ2-7; 9 bases fit TRBD1. Germline CDR1 reads LGHNA; CDR2 reads YSLEER. Unmatched junction bases numbered 4, after V lost 4 bases and J lost 0 bases. The CDR3 is 15 amino acids. The CDR3 sequence is CASSRDRASSYEQYF. DNA for the CDR3: TGCGCCAGCAGCCGGGACAGGGCTAGCTCCTACGAGCAGTACTTC.

The chain uses TRBV4-1 and TRBJ2-3; 16 bases line up with TRBD2. V was pared by 3 bases and J by 3 bases, with 6 bases of the junction left unmatched. CDR3 length: 18 amino acids. Germline V gene sequence: CDR1 MGHRA, CDR2 YSYEKL. CDR3 sequence (DNA): TGCGCCAGCAGCCACCCGGGACTAGCGGGAGGGCCGACAGATACGCAGTATTTT. Protein product: CASSHPGLAGGPTDTQYF.

The chain is built from TRBV28 and TRBJ2-1; perhaps TRBD2 as D (5 bases). Germline V lookup: CDR1 MDHEN, CDR2 SYDVKM. The CDR3 is made up of 13 amino acids. V was cut by 2 bases and J by 10 bases, with 12 bases left in between. In DNA, the CDR3 is TGTGCCAGCAGTTTAAATTCGGGGTGGGAGCAGTTCTTC. Translating it yields CASSLNSGWEQFF.

This chain joins TRBV11-2 and TRBJ2-1; TRBD2 matches at 8 bases. Trimming cost V 2 bases and J 7 bases; bases outside gene matches: 13. Germline values: CDR1 SGHAT, CDR2 FQNNGV. The CDR3 is made up of 17 amino acids. The CDR3 loop is CASSLYIAGTRENEQFF. The CDR3 region has the DNA TGTGCCAGCAGCTTATACATAGCGGGAACGAGGGAGAATGAGCAGTTCTTC.

DNA of the CDR3: TGTGCCAGCTACGTATCACCGAGAGCTTTCTTT. This translates into CASYVSPRAFF. The chain has TRBV6-5 and TRBJ1-1; D is ambiguous. There are 11 residues in the CDR3. Trimming removed 8 bases from V and 10 bases from J, with 14 bases in between. CDR1 is MNHEY and CDR2 is SVGAGI in the germline V gene.

The chain links TRBV11-2 to TRBJ2-2; D might be TRBD1 (5 bases). The germline gives CDR1 SGHAT, CDR2 FQNNGV. Trimming stripped 0 bases from V and 3 bases from J, with 11 bases between. This CDR3 is built from 16 residues. CDR3 in amino acids: CASSLDRVKYTGELFF. CDR3 nucleotide sequence: TGTGCCAGCAGCTTAGACAGGGTGAAATACACCGGGGAGCTGTTTTTT. The full variable domain, its missing parts supplied by reference TRBV11-2 and TRBJ2-2, is EAGVAQSPRYKIIEKRQSVAFWCNPISGHATLYWYQQILGQGPKLLIQFQNNGVVDDSQLPKDRFSAERLKGVDSTLKIQPAKLEDSAVYLCASSLDRVKYTGELFFGEGSRLTVL.

This chain uses TRBV5-1 with TRBJ2-3; TRBD2 matches 8 bases. This CDR3 contains 14 residues. Losses at the gene ends were 4 bases for V and 6 bases for J; bases not matched to a gene: 7. Germline V CDR1 and CDR2: SGHRS, YFSETQ. The CDR3 bases are TGCGCCAGCAGCCCCGGGGGGGCCAGGGATACGCAGTATTTT. It encodes CASSPGGARDTQYF.

The chain uses TRBV15 and TRBJ2-1; 11 positions match TRBD2. This CDR3 is 16 amino acids long. Germline V gives CDR1 LNHNV, CDR2 YYDKDF (reference sequence). V dropped 4 bases and J dropped 3; count of bases not matched to a gene: 5. The CDR3 DNA reads as TGTGCCACCAGCAAAGGGACTAGCGGATTCTACAATGAGCAGTTCTTC. This translates into CATSKGTSGFYNEQFF. Together with reference TRBV15 and TRBJ2-1, the CDR3 gives the full variable domain: DAMVIQNPRYQVTQFGKPVTLSCSQTLNHNVMYWYQQKSSQAPKLLFHYYDKDFNNEADTPDNFQSRRPNTSFCFLDIRSPGLGDTAMYLCATSKGTSGFYNEQFFGPGTRLTVL.

This chain joins TRBV3-1 (or the pseudogene TRBV3-2) and TRBJ2-6; possibly TRBD1 for D (7 bases). V lost 4 bases and J lost 4, with 17 bases in between. The CDR3 runs to 17 residues. Germline V lookup: CDR1 LGHDT, CDR2 YNNKEL (reference sequence). The CDR3, as DNA: TGTGCCAGCAGCCGACAGGGAGGTGCTGCAGGGGCCAACGTCCTGACTTTC. Translating it yields CASSRQGGAAGANVLTF.

This chain joins TRBV7-2 and TRBJ2-1; 11 bases map to TRBD1. The CDR3 totals 18 residues. The ends lost 3 bases at V and 12 bases at J; junction bases unmatched: 19. Germline assignment: CDR1 SGHTA and CDR2 FQGNSA. CDR3 sequence (DNA): TGTGCCAGCAGCTTCCCCCCCGGACAGGGGGCAGTAGGTGGTGGGCAGTTCTTC. This sequence encodes CASSFPPGQGAVGGGQFF.

The CDR3 loop reads CASSLARTVSNQPQHF. As DNA, the CDR3 is TGTGCCAGCAGCTTAGCCAGGACAGTTAGCAATCAGCCCCAGCATTTT. The rearrangement uses TRBV7-8 and TRBJ1-5, with D possibly matching TRBD1 (6 bases). The CDR3 has 16 amino acids. The germline V and J ends were trimmed by 0 bases and 0 bases, with 9 bases remaining between them. Germline V gene sequence: CDR1 SGHVS, CDR2 FQNEAQ.

This clone was counted a few times. The same CDR3 arises from other DNA sequences in this sample as well. The chain recombines TRBV18 with TRBJ2-3, with D uncertain. The V and J ends lost 3 bases and 4 bases respectively, with 2 bases between them. The V gene's germline CDR1 is KGHSH and CDR2 LQKENI. The CDR3 is made up of 11 amino acids. In DNA, the CDR3 is TGTGCCAGCTCACCCGCAGATACGCAGTATTTT. It specifies CASSPADTQYF.